The 2 T cell receptor beta chains reported below all come from one sample, sequenced in a study of glioma-infiltrating T cells. Using RNA template, CDR3s of TCR alpha and beta were amplified with iRepertoire arm-PCR. Each CDR3 protein gets one entry after TCRdb re-called the multiplex PCR reads with MiXCR. Here the sample spans around 120,000 distinct CDR3 sequences, around a quarter being singletons. The source material was glioma tissue, nonneoplastic brain tissue, or PBMCs (not recorded which). The source of these receptors is a human donor with low-grade glioma or glioblastoma, undergoing nonglioma brain surgery, or in good health (not recorded which).

This chain links TRBV2 with TRBJ1-2; 7 bases line up with TRBD1. V lost 7 bases to trimming and J lost 7 bases; unmatched junction nucleotides: 15. The CDR3 loop spans 15 amino acids. Germline CDR1 reads SNHLY; CDR2 reads FYNNEI. The CDR3 region is CASTINRGLEGGYTF. In DNA form, the CDR3 reads TGTGCCAGCACCATCAACAGGGGACTTGAGGGTGGCTACACCTTC.

In the case of this clonotype: The junction and the germline gene differ at one end; a read error may be behind it. This chain joins TRBV20-1 and TRBJ1-1; D is ambiguous. Germline CDR1 is DFQATT and CDR2 is SNEGSKA (reference sequence). This CDR3 is built from 14 residues. The CDR3 spells CSARDGIRNTEASF. The CDR3 DNA reads TGCAGTGCTAGAGATGGGATAAGGAACACTGAAGCTTCCTTT.